This T cell receptor beta chain was sequenced for a study of T cell repertoires in cytomegalovirus infection. Study as a whole: Matching HLA type and CMV infection were both indicated by public TCR beta signatures.

CDR3 length: 15 residues. V shed 6 bases, J shed 7 bases, and the junction held 10 bases outside the gene matches. Study-wide results and limits: Clonotype analysis showed dominance of the ex vivo response by HLA-C-restricted CMV-specific TCR beta clonotypes. CMV carriers with the relevant HLA were identified by cumulative public TCR beta family frequency.

MiXCR was run by TCRdb on the reads, yielding one entry per CDR3 protein. Altogether around 290,000 distinct CDR3 sequences are present, roughly 23% being singletons, with the ten largest covering around 14%. This clonotype was observed a handful of times. Its antigen is not known. The material sequenced was PBMCs. The TCR comes from a human donor in good health (CMV status not recorded). Some clones in this sample may be carry-over from other donors' samples. This chain joins TRBV12-3 or TRBV12-4 and TRBJ2-1; 9 bases align to TRBD2. Here the CDR3 DNA reads TGTGCCAGCAGCTCAGCTAGCGGGGTTAGGAATGAGCAGTTCTTC. Translation: CASSSASGVRNEQFF.